The entry below gives a single T cell receptor (beta chain) sequence along with its context. The target antigen is unknown. Naive CD8 cells lacked CD45RO, underwent positive selection for CCR7 and left out terminally differentiated effector memory CD45RA+ cells. Only Caucasian adults living in Nashville, Tennessee made up the donor group. Genomic DNA belonging to each subset was distributed in equal measure over several immunoSEQ plates. This table comes from immunoSEQ multiplex PCR, and its TCRdb copy is limited to in-frame clones, with some not included. The data hold about 2 million clones, with approximately 95% observed a single time. The germline V gene has CDR1 SEHNR and CDR2 FQNEAQ (reference sequence). CDR3 length: 11 amino acids. Between the trimmed V and J ends, which lost 5 bases and 9 bases, there was a span of 5 bases. This sample is drawn from a study of shared clonotypes between healthy human individuals. Study outcomes and limitations: Exclusively blood specimens were collected; tissue repertoires likely differ. Rarefaction curves obtained for sorted subsets showed sequencing incomplete despite large depth.

The chain joins TRBV7-9 to TRBJ1-6; D uncertain. This sequence originates from a man aged 18 to 30 in good health. Specimen: naive CD8+ T cells sorted from blood. The CDR3 is CASSPSSPLHF. CDR3 nucleotides: TGTGCCAGCAGCCCTAGTTCACCCCTCCACTTT.